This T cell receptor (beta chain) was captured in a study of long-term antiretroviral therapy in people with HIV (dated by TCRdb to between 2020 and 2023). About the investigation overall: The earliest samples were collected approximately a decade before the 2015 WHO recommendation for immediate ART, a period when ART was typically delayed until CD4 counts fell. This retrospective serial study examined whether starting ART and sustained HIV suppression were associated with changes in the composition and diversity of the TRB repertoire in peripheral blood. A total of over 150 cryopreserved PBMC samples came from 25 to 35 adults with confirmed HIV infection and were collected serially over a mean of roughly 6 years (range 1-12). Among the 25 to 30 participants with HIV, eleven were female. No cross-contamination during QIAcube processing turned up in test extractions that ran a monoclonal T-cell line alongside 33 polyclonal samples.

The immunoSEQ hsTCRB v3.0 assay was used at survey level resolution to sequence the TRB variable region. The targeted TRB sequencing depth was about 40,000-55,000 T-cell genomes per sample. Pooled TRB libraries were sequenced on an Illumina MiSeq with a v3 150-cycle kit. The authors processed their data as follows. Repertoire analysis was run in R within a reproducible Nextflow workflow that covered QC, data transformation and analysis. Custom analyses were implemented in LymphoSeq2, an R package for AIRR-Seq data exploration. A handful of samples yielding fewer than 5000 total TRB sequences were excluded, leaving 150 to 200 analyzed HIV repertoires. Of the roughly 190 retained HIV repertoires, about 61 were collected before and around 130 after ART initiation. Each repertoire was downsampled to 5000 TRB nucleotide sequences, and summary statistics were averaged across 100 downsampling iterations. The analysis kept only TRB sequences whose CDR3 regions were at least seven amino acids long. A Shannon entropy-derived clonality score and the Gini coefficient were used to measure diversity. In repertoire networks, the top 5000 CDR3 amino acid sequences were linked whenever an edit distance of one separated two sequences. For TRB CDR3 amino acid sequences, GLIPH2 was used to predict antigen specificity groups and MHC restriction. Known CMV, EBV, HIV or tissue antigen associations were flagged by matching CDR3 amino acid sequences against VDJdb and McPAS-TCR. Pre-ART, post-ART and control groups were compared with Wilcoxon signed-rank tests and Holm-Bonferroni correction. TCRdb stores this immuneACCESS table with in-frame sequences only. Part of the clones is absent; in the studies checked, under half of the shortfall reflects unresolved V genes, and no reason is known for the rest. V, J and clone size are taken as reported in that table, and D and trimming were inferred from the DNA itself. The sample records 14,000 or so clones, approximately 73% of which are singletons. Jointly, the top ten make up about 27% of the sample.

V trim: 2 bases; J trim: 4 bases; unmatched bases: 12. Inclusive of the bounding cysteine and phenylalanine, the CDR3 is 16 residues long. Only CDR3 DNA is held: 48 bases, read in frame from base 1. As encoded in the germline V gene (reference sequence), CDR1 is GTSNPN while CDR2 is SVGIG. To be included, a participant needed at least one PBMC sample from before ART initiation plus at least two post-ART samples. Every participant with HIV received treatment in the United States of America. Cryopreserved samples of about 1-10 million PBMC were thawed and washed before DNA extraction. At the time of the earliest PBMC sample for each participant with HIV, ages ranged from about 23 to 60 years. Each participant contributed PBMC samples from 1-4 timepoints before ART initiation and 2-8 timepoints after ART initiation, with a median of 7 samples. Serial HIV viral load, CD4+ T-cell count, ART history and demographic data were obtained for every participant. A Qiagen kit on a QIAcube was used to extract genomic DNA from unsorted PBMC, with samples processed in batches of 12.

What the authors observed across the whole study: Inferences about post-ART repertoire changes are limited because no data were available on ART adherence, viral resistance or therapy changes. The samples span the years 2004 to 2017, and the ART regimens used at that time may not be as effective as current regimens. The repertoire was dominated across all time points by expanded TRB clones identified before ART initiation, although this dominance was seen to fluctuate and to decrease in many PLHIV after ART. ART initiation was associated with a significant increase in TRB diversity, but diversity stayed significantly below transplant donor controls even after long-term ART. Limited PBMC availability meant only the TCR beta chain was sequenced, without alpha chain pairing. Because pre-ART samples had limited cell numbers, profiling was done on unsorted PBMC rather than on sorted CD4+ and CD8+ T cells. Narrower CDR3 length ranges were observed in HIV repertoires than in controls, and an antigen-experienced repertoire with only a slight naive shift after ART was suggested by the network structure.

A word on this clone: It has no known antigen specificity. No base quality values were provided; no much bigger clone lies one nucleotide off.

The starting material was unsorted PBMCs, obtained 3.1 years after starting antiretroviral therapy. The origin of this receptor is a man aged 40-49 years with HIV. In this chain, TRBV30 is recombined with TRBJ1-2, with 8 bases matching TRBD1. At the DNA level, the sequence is TGTGCCTGGAGTAGACAGGGGAGCCCTTCTAGCTATGGCTACACCTTC. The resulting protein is CAWSRQGSPSSYGYTF.